The 28 T cell receptor beta chains in this list originate from one sample, sequenced in a study of blood T cell repertoires in COVID-19. Sequencing used immunoSEQ multiplex PCR; TCRdb keeps in-frame clones, though not all of them. This table holds under 85,000 clones, about 86% found once. The sample taken for sequencing was peripheral blood. These receptors all come from a man aged 40-49 years with COVID-19, enrolled during active disease.

The chain is built from TRBV2 and TRBJ2-7; no clear D gene. CDR3 length equals 12 residues. V shed 6 bases and J shed 3 bases, with 9 bases lying between them. Germline V lookup: CDR1 SNHLY, CDR2 FYNNEI. The CDR3 DNA reads TGTGCCAGCAGCCAAGACAACTACGAGCAGTACTTC. The encoded protein is CASSQDNYEQYF.

The rearrangement links TRBV3-1 (or the pseudogene TRBV3-2) to TRBJ1-1; a weak D match, TRBD1 (6 bases). CDR3 length: 13 amino acids. Germline values: CDR1 LGHDT, CDR2 YNNKEL (reference sequence). V lost 4 bases, J lost 1 base, and 7 bases lay in between. CDR3 residues: CASSRGGNTEAFF. CDR3 DNA: TGTGCCAGCAGCCGAGGGGGGAACACTGAAGCTTTCTTT.

The count of this clone is one. Within the sample, other DNA sequences also encode this same CDR3. The chain links TRBV18 to TRBJ1-5; 9 nucleotides line up with TRBD1. The germline V gene has CDR1 KGHSH and CDR2 LQKENI. The CDR3 is 14 residues long. V was pared by 3 bases and J by 4 bases, with 1 base of the junction left unmatched. The CDR3: CASSPGQGNQPQHF. The DNA of the CDR3 is TGTGCCAGCTCACCGGGACAGGGTAATCAGCCCCAGCATTTT.

This clone was seen once. The rearrangement joins TRBV25-1 to TRBJ1-2, with D possibly being TRBD1 (5 bases). Germline values: CDR1 MGHDK, CDR2 SYGVNS. This CDR3 spans 17 amino acids. V lost 3 bases and J lost 7, with 24 bases in between. The CDR3 nucleotides read TGTGCCAGCAGTGAGGCGCCCCCTTTTCGGGGGGTCTGTGGCTACACCTTC. Protein sequence: CASSEAPPFRGVCGYTF.

The rearrangement uses TRBV24-1 and TRBJ2-2, with D unresolved. Per the germline V gene, CDR1 is KGHDR and CDR2 is SFDVKD. V gave up 4 bases and J gave up 6 bases, with 11 bases separating them. The CDR3 has 14 residues. In nucleotides, the CDR3 is TGTGCCACCAGTGACCACGTAGTGTCCGGGGAGCTGTTTTTT. Translated: CATSDHVVSGELFF.

The rearrangement uses TRBV7-3 and TRBJ2-2, with 7 bases matching TRBD1. Germline lookup yields CDR1 SGHTA and CDR2 FQGTGA. The trim removed 5 bases at V and 0 bases at J, leaving 6 bases unmatched. The CDR3 totals 16 residues. The CDR3 DNA reads as TGTGCCAGCAGCCCAGGGGGACAGTCGAACACCGGGGAGCTGTTTTTT. Amino acid sequence: CASSPGGQSNTGELFF.

J is TRBJ2-7 and V is TRBV2, with 10 nucleotides matching TRBD2. Trimming took 5 bases from V and 4 from J; bases not matched to a gene: 5. Germline CDR1 and CDR2: SNHLY and FYNNEI. The CDR3 is made up of 14 amino acids. The CDR3 is CASSLLAGGYEQYF. The CDR3 bases are TGTGCCAGCAGTCTTTTAGCGGGGGGTTACGAGCAGTACTTC.

The chain links TRBV7-7 to TRBJ2-5, with no clear D. Trimming left V 4 bases short and J 4 bases short, with 16 bases between. Germline V gene sequence: CDR1 SSHAT, CDR2 FNYEAQ (reference sequence). The CDR3 length is 15 residues. This chain's CDR3 is CASSSKPAPLETQYF. In DNA, the CDR3 is TGTGCCAGCAGCTCCAAGCCCGCCCCCCTAGAGACCCAGTACTTC.

The chain links TRBV3-1 (or the pseudogene TRBV3-2) to TRBJ2-2, with 9 bases matching TRBD2. Germline V gene lookup returns CDR1 LGHDT and CDR2 YNNKEL (reference sequence). The CDR3 is made up of 17 amino acids. V was clipped by 4 bases and J by 4 bases; unmatched bases: 10. The chain's CDR3 is CASSPGERGGVTGELFF. The CDR3 DNA follows: TGTGCCAGCAGCCCAGGGGAGCGCGGGGGGGTCACCGGGGAGCTGTTTTTT.

This clone was counted once. CDR3 in DNA: TGTGCCAGCAGCCGGACGGGAGAAGGGCCCCAGCATTTT. Translating gives CASSRTGEGPQHF. The gene calls are TRBV3-1 (or the pseudogene TRBV3-2) and TRBJ1-5; D is unclear. V was pared by 4 bases and J by 9 bases, with 13 bases between. Per the germline V gene, CDR1 is LGHDT and CDR2 is YNNKEL (reference sequence). CDR3 length: 13 residues.

With respect to this clone: At one boundary the junction diverges from the germline segment, which might be a read error. The rearrangement uses TRBV7-7 and TRBJ2-5; D not resolved. There are 13 residues in the CDR3. The germline V gene has CDR1 SSHAT and CDR2 FNYEAQ (reference sequence). The DNA for the CDR3 is TGTGCCAGCAGCTTAGGTCACCAGGAGACCCAGTACTTC. Protein sequence: CASSLGHQETQYF.

The CDR3 protein is CASSEANLRSTEAFF. CDR3 nucleotide sequence: TGTGCCAGCAGTGAAGCAAACCTTAGGAGCACTGAAGCTTTCTTT. The chain employs TRBV25-1 and TRBJ1-1; no definite D call. The CDR3 has 15 residues. The V and J ends lost 2 bases and 4 bases respectively, with 14 bases between them. Germline V lookup: CDR1 MGHDK, CDR2 SYGVNS.

Regarding this clone: Mismatch with germline at one junction end may stem from a read error. The chain links TRBV3-1 (or the pseudogene TRBV3-2) to TRBJ1-5; 7 bases align to TRBD1. The CDR3 extends over 14 amino acids. Germline lookup yields CDR1 LGHDT and CDR2 YNNKEL (reference sequence). The DNA for the CDR3 is TGTGCCAGCAGCCAGGGACAGAGTAGCGGCGGAGTGGATTTT. This gives the protein CASSQGQSSGGVDF.

The V gene is TRBV11-3, the J gene TRBJ2-7; a weak D match, TRBD1 (6 bases). Trimming took 5 bases from V and 6 from J, leaving 11 bases between them. The V gene's germline CDR1 is SGHNT and CDR2 YENEEA. The CDR3 sequence is 12 residues long. DNA for the CDR3: TGTGCCAGCAGCCTCAGGGGCGGCGAGCAGTACTTC. Protein sequence: CASSLRGGEQYF.

This sequence joins TRBV5-1 and TRBJ2-4; 10 nucleotides line up with TRBD2. The V segment lost 4 bases and the J segment 0 bases; nucleotides outside the gene matches: 16. CDR1 is SGHRS and CDR2 is YFSETQ in the germline V gene. The CDR3 consists of 20 residues. CDR3 DNA sequence: TGCGCCAGCAGCCTCCGGGGTGGGCTAGCGGGGGATAGAGCCAAAAACATTCAGTACTTC. This codes for CASSLRGGLAGDRAKNIQYF.

This clone was counted a single time. V gene TRBV10-2 combines with J gene TRBJ1-5, with D tentatively TRBD1 (5 bases). This CDR3 contains 16 residues. Trimming cost V 4 bases and J 7 bases, with 20 bases left between them. The V gene's germline CDR1 is WSHSY and CDR2 SAAADI. This CDR3 reads CASSAHLGAAGQPQHF. The CDR3 bases are TGCGCCAGCAGTGCTCACCTCGGGGCTGCGGGACAGCCCCAGCATTTT.

This clone has more than one count but fewer than ten. The genes are TRBV19 and TRBJ2-4; 7 nucleotides align to TRBD1. With 9 bases clipped from V and 1 base from J, the junction kept 9 bases outside the gene matches. Germline-derived CDR1 and CDR2 are LNHDA and SQIVND (reference sequence). This CDR3 has 15 residues. CDR3 sequence reads: CASGTEISAKNIQYF. In DNA form, the CDR3 reads TGTGCCAGCGGGACAGAGATTTCGGCCAAAAACATTCAGTACTTC.

The chain carries TRBV30 and TRBJ1-5; weak D call: TRBD1 (5 bases). V was trimmed by 4 bases and J by 1 base, leaving 8 bases between them. The CDR3 contains 13 residues. Germline V gene lookup returns CDR1 GTSNPN and CDR2 SVGIG (reference sequence). The CDR3, as DNA: TGTGCCTGGACCGGGGGGAGCAATCAGCCCCAGCATTTT. It codes for CAWTGGSNQPQHF.

The V and J genes are TRBV11-3 and TRBJ1-1; TRBD1 aligns across 7 bases. The J segment lost 4 bases and the V segment lost 4 bases, leaving 3 bases of the junction unmatched. This CDR3 contains 13 residues. CDR1 SGHNT and CDR2 YENEEA come from the germline V gene. CDR3 DNA: TGTGCCAGCAGCTCTTCAGGGGGCACTGAAGCTTTCTTT. Amino acid sequence: CASSSSGGTEAFF.

V usage is TRBV15 and J usage is TRBJ2-2, with TRBD1 matching 7 bases. The V and J ends lost 10 bases and 1 base, in that order; junction bases with no gene match: 18. CDR1 LNHNV and CDR2 YYDKDF come from the germline V gene (reference sequence). The CDR3 length is 18 residues. This chain's CDR3 is CAIKTGQSGIMNTGELFF. The CDR3 bases are TGTGCCATCAAGACAGGGCAATCGGGTATCATGAACACCGGGGAGCTGTTTTTT.

This clone was seen just once. This chain links TRBV4-1 with TRBJ1-3; D is perhaps TRBD1 (5 bases). This CDR3 region has 16 residues. Germline loops: CDR1 MGHRA, CDR2 YSYEKL. V shed 3 bases and J shed 0 bases, with 12 bases lying between them. CDR3 in DNA: TGCGCCAGCAGCCAGCAGACAGAGAGCTCTGGAAACACCATATATTTT. This codes for CASSQQTESSGNTIYF.

The V and J genes are TRBV11-1 and TRBJ2-2; 12 bases line up with TRBD2. V lost 7 bases to trimming and J lost 4 bases; unmatched junction nucleotides: 4. Germline assignment: CDR1 SGHAT and CDR2 FQDESV (reference sequence). This CDR3 comprises 15 residues. CDR3 sequence (DNA): TGTGCCAGCAAACTAGCGGGGGGTCTCACCGGGGAGCTGTTTTTT. Translating it yields CASKLAGGLTGELFF.

In its sample, this clone was seen a few times. This chain joins TRBV6-5 and TRBJ1-1; TRBD1 matches at 7 bases. CDR1 is MNHEY, CDR2 SVGAGI, per germline. V was pared by 2 bases and J by 4 bases, with 4 bases of the junction left unmatched. This CDR3 is 14 amino acids long. Here the CDR3 DNA reads TGTGCCAGCAGTTACACGGCAGGGGGCACTGAAGCTTTCTTT. It codes for CASSYTAGGTEAFF.

This clone was detected only a few times. Other DNA sequences within the sample encode an identical CDR3. This rearrangement joins TRBV5-8 to TRBJ1-1, with D unclear. The V end was cut by 0 bases, the J end by 3 bases, with 9 bases between. Germline-derived CDR1 and CDR2 are SGHTS and YDEGEE. The CDR3 contains 14 residues. CDR3 protein: CASSLAGEDTEAFF. The CDR3 DNA reads as TGTGCCAGCAGCTTGGCCGGGGAGGACACTGAAGCTTTCTTT.

The rearrangement joins TRBV18 to TRBJ2-5, with D possibly being TRBD2 (6 bases). Germline assignment: CDR1 KGHSH and CDR2 LQKENI. This CDR3 spans 14 amino acids. V lost 1 base, J lost 5 bases, and 11 bases lay in between. CDR3 residues: CASSPQGGWETQYF. The CDR3 DNA is TGTGCCAGCTCACCACAGGGAGGTTGGGAGACCCAGTACTTC.

The rearrangement uses TRBV6-4 and TRBJ2-6; D perhaps matches TRBD1 (5 bases). There are 16 residues in the CDR3. Germline CDR1 reads MRHNA; CDR2 reads SNTAGT. V dropped 4 bases and J dropped 0 bases, with 10 bases sitting between them. The CDR3, as DNA: TGTGCCAGCAGTGCTGCAGGGAACTCTGGGGCCAACGTCCTGACTTTC. Amino acid sequence: CASSAAGNSGANVLTF.

The chain joins TRBV25-1 to TRBJ2-1; D might be TRBD1 (6 bases). Germline V CDR1 and CDR2: MGHDK, SYGVNS. The V and J ends lost 4 bases and 8 bases respectively, with 15 bases between them. The CDR3 length is 14 residues. The CDR3 reads CASSGIQGPDEQFF. CDR3 DNA sequence: TGTGCCAGCAGTGGGATACAGGGTCCGGATGAGCAGTTCTTC.

The DNA for the CDR3 is TGTGCCAGCAGCAGGTTAGCGGGGACAGCCGTGGATACGCAGTATTTT. This sequence encodes CASSRLAGTAVDTQYF. V is TRBV7-9 and J is TRBJ2-3; a possible D gene is TRBD2 (8 bases). Germline CDR1 and CDR2: SEHNR and FQNEAQ (reference sequence). Between the trimmed V and J ends, which lost 5 bases and 6 bases, there was a span of 21 bases. The CDR3 is 16 amino acids.